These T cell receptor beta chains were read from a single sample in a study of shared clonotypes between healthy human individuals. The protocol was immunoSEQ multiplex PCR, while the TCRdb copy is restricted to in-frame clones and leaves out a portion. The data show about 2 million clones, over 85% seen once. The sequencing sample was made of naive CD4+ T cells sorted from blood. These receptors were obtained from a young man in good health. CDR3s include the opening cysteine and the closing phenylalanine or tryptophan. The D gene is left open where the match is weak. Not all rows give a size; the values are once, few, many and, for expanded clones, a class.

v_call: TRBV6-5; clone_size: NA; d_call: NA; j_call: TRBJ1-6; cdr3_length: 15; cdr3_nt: TGTGCCAGCAAAAACAGGGACTCCTATAATTCACCCCTCCACTTT; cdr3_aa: CASKNRDSYNSPLHF
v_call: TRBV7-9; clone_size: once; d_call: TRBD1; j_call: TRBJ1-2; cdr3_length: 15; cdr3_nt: TGTGCCAGCAGCTTAACCAACCGGGACAGGGGTGGCTACACCTTC; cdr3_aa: CASSLTNRDRGGYTF
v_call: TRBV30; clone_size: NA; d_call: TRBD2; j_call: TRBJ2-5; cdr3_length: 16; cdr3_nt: TGTGCCTGGAGCCCTTCGGGACTAGCGGGGCAAGAGACCCAGTACTTC; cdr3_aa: CAWSPSGLAGQETQYF
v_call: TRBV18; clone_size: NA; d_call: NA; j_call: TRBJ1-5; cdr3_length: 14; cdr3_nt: TGTGCCAGCTCACAAAACACTGGCAATCAGCCCCAGCATTTT; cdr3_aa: CASSQNTGNQPQHF
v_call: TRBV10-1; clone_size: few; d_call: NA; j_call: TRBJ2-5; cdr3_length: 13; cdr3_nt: TGCGCCAGCAGTGAGAATCTGAGGGAGACCCAGTACTTC; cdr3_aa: CASSENLRETQYF
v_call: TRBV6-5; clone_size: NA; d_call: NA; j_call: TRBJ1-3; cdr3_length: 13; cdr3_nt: TGTGCCAGCAGCCGGGGAGGTGGAAACACCATATATTTT; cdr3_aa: CASSRGGGNTIYF
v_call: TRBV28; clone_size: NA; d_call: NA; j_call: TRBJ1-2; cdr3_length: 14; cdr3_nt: TGTGCCAGCAGTTTTGGGGCACTCGACTATGGCTACACCTTC; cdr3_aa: CASSFGALDYGYTF
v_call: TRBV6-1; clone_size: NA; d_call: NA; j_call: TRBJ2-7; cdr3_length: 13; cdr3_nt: TGTGCCAGCAGTGATGTATACTCCTACGAGCAGTACTTC; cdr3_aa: CASSDVYSYEQYF
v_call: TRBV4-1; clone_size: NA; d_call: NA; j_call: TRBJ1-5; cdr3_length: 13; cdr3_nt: TGCGCCAGCAGCCAATGGGGAAATCAGCCCCAGCATTTT; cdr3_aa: CASSQWGNQPQHF
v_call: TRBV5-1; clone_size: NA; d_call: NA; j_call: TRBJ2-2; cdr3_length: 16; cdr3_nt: TGCGCCAGCAGCTTGGCCACCGGGAGATTGACCGGGGAGCTGTTTTTT; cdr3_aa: CASSLATGRLTGELFF
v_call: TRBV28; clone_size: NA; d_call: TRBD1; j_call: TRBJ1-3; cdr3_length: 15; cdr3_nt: TGTGCCAGCAGGGGGGGACAGGGAAGGAGCGACACCATATATTTT; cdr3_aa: CASRGGQGRSDTIYF
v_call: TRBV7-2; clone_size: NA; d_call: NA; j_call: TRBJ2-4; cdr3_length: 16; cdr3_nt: TGTGCCAGCAGCCCGAGTGAGATGCTAGCCAAAAACATTCAGTACTTC; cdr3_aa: CASSPSEMLAKNIQYF
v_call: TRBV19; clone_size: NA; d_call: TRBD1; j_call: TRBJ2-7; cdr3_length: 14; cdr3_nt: TGTGCCAGTAGTACGGGACAGATCTCCTACGAGCAGTACTTC; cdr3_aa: CASSTGQISYEQYF
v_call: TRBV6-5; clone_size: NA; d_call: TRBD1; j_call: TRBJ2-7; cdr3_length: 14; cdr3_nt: TGTGCCAGCAGTCGGGACAGGGGGACCTACGAGCAGTACTTC; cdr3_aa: CASSRDRGTYEQYF
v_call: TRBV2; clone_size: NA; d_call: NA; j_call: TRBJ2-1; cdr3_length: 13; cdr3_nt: TGTGCCAGCAGTGAGGGTGTTGGGGGTGAGCAGTTCTTC; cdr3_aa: CASSEGVGGEQFF
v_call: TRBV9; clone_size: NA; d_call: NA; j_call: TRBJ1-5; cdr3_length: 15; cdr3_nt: TGTGCCAGCAGCGCGACTGGTCAGGGAAGTCAGCCCCAGCATTTT; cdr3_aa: CASSATGQGSQPQHF
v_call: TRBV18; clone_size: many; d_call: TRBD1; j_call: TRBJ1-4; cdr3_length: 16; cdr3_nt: TGTGCCAGCTCACCTTCTCCGGGACAGGGTTATGAAAAACTGTTTTTT; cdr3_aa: CASSPSPGQGYEKLFF
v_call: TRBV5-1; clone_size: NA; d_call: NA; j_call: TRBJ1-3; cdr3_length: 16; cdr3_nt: TGCGCCAGCAGCTTGAAGGGGCCAATCTCTGGAAACACCATATATTTT; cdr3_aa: CASSLKGPISGNTIYF
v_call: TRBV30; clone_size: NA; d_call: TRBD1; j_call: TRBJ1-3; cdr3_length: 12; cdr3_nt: TGTGCCAGACAGGGTGTCGGAAACACCATATATTTT; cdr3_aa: CARQGVGNTIYF
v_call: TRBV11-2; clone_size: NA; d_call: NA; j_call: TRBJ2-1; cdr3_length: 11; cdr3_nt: TGTGCCAGCAGCCTTCACGCCGTCCTGTTCTTC; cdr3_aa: CASSLHAVLFF
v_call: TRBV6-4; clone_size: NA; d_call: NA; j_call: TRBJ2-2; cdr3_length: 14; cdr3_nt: TGTGCCAGCAGTGTAGAAGGGAACACCGGGGAGCTGTTTTTT; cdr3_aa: CASSVEGNTGELFF
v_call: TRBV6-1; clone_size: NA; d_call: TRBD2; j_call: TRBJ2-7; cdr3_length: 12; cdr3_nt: TGTGCCAACGGGGGGGATTCCTACGAGCAGTACTTC; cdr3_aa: CANGGDSYEQYF
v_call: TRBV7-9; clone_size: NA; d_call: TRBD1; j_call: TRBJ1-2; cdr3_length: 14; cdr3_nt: TGTGCCAGCAGCTTAGAAGGAGGGGGCCATGGCTACACCTTC; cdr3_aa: CASSLEGGGHGYTF
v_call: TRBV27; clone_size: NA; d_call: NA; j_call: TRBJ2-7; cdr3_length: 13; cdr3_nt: TGTGCCAGCAGTCCGGCCAAAGTCTACGAGCAGTACTTC; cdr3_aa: CASSPAKVYEQYF
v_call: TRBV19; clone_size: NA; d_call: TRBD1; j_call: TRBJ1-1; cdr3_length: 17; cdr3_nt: TGTGCCAGTAGTCCCTTCGGGACAGGGGCGAAGAACACTGAAGCTTTCTTT; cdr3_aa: CASSPFGTGAKNTEAFF
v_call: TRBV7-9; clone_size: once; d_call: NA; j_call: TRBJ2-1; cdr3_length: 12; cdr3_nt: TGTGCCAGCAGGTCAATGGGGACTGAGGCGTTCTTC; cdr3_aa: CASRSMGTEAFF
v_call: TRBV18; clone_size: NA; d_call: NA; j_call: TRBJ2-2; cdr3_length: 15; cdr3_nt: TGTGCCAGCTCACGGGCAGGTTCGAACACCGGGGAGCTGTTTTTT; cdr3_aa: CASSRAGSNTGELFF
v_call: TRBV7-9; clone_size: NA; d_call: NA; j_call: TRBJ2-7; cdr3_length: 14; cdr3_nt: TGTGCCAGCAGCTTAGATGGCGGGTCCAACGAGCAGTACTTC; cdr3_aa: CASSLDGGSNEQYF
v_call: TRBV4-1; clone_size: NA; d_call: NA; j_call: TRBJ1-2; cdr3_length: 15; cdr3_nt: TGCGCCAGCAGCCAAGAGACGGGCTCTAACTATGGCTACACCTTC; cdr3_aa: CASSQETGSNYGYTF
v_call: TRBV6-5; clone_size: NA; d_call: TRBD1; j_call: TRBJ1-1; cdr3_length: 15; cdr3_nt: TGTGCCAGCAGTTACGAGGACAGGGCTAACACTGAAGCTTTCTTT; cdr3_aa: CASSYEDRANTEAFF
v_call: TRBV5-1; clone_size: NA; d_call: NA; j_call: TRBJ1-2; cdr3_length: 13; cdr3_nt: TGCGCCAGCAGCTTGATGGAGAACTATGGCTACACCTTC; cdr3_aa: CASSLMENYGYTF
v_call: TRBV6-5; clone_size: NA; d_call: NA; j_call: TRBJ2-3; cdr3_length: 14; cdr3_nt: TGTGCCAGCAGTTACGATCGGAAGTCAGATACGCAGTATTTT; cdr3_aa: CASSYDRKSDTQYF
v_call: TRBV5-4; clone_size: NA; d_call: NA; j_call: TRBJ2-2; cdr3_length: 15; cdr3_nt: TGTGCCAGCAGCTTGGGACAGGACATCACCGGGGAGCTGTTTTTT; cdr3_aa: CASSLGQDITGELFF
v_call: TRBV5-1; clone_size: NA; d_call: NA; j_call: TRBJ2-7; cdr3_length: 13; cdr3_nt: TGCGCCAGCGGGGGGGACAACTCCTACGAGCAGTACTTC; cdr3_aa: CASGGDNSYEQYF
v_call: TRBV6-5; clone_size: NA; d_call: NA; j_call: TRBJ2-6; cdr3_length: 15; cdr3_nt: TGTGCCAGCAGTTCGTCATACTCTGGGGCCAACGTCCTGACTTTC; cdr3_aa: CASSSSYSGANVLTF
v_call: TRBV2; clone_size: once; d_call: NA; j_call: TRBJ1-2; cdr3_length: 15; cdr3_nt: TGTGCCAGCAGTGATCGGTCAGCCAGGGATTATGGCTACACCTTC; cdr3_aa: CASSDRSARDYGYTF
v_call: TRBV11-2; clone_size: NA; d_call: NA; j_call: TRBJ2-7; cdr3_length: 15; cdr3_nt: TGTGCCAGCAGCTTACCGTCGGCGGGACTCTACGAGCAGTACTTC; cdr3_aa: CASSLPSAGLYEQYF
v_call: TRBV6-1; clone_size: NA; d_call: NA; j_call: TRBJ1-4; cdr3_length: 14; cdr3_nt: TGTGCCAGCAGTCCCTGGCGGGCTAATGAAAAACTGTTTTTT; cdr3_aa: CASSPWRANEKLFF
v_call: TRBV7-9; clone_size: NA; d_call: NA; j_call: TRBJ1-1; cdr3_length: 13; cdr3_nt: TGTGCCAGCAGTCTACAGGGGAACACTGAAGCTTTCTTT; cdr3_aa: CASSLQGNTEAFF
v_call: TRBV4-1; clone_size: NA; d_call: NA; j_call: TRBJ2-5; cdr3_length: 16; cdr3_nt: TGCGCCAGCAGCCAAGGCACGGGGGTCTACCAAGAGACCCAGTACTTC; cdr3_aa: CASSQGTGVYQETQYF
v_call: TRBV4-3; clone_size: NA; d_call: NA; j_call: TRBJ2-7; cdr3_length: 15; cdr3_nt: TGCGCCAGCAGCCAAGAGGGGTCGGGCTTCTACGAGCAGTACTTC; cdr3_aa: CASSQEGSGFYEQYF
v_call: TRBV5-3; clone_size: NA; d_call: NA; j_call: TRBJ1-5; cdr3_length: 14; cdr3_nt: TGTGCCAGAAGCCCAGGGGAGCGCAATCAGCCCCAGCATTTT; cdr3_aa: CARSPGERNQPQHF
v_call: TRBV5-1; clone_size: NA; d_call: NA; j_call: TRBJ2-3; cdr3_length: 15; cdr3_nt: TGCGCCAGCAGCTTAGGACAGACTAGCACAGATACGCAGTATTTT; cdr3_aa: CASSLGQTSTDTQYF
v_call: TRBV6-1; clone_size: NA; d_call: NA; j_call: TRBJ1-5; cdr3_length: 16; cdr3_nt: TGTGCCAGCAGTGAAGCGCTGGCAGTTGGGAAGCGGCCCCAGCATTTT; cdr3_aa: CASSEALAVGKRPQHF